The T cell receptor (beta chain) described here comes from a study of cytomegalovirus exposure and HLA in healthy donors. Of note for this clone: Its specificity is not known.

The PCR was carried out with 60 Vbeta primers and 13 Jbeta primers. Using immunoSEQ multiplex PCR, the repertoire was profiled, and TCRdb retains in-frame clones only, with some absent. Among over 100,000 clones listed, approximately 71% were seen once. This CDR3 is 16 amino acids long. CDR1 is LNHDA, CDR2 SQIVND, per germline (reference sequence). Trimming cost V 6 bases and J 3 bases; bases outside gene matches: 11. The study, taken as a whole, reports: According to an earlier analysis, most TCR beta V segments yielded productive rearrangements about 87% or about 30% of the time. An Asian-associated ancestry cluster reportedly showed fewer N-insertions than the roughly 670-donor mean in a later analysis.

This TCR derives from a woman in her 70s in good health and CMV-seropositive. The specimen was PBMCs. V gene TRBV19 combines with J gene TRBJ1-1; 9 nucleotides agree with TRBD1. CDR3 sequence: CASRSPGQGLYTEAFF. The CDR3 nucleotides are TGTGCCAGTAGATCGCCCGGACAGGGGTTATACACTGAAGCTTTCTTT.